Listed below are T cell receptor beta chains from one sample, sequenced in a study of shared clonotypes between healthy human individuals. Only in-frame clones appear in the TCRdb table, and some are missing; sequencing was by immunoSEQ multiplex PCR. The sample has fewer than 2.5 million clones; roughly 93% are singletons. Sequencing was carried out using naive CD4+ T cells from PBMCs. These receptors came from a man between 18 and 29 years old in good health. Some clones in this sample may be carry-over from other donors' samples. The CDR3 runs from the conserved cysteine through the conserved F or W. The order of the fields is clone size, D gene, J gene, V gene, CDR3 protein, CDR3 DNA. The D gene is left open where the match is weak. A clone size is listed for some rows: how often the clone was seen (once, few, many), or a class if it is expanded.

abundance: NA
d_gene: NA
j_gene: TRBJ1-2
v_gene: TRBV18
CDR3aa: CASSPNSANYGYTF
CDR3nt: TGTGCCAGCTCACCAAACAGCGCTAACTATGGCTACACCTTC

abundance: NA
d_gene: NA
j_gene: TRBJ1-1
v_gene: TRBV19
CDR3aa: CASSTRERRTEAFF
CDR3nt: TGTGCCAGTAGTACCAGAGAACGGAGGACTGAAGCTTTCTTT

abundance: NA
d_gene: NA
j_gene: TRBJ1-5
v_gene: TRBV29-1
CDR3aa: CSVGQDSNQPQHF
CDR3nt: TGCAGCGTTGGACAGGATAGCAATCAGCCCCAGCATTTT

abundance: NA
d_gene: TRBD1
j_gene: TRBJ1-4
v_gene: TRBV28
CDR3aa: CASSSSQGAREKLFF
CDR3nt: TGTGCCAGCAGTTCCTCACAGGGGGCCAGGGAAAAACTGTTTTTT

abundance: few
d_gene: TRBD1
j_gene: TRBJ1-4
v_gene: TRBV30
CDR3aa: CAWTHLDRGWANEKLFF
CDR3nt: TGTGCCTGGACCCATTTGGACAGGGGTTGGGCTAATGAAAAACTGTTTTTT

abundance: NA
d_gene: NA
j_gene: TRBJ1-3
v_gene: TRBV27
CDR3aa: CASSSPSEGNTIYF
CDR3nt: TGTGCCAGCAGTTCCCCCTCGGAGGGAAACACCATATATTTT

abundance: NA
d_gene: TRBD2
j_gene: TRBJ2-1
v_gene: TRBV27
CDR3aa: CASSWGTSGNNEQFF
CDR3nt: TGTGCCAGCAGTTGGGGGACTAGCGGGAACAATGAGCAGTTCTTC

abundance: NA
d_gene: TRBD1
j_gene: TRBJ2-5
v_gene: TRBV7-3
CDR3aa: CASSPVGQGETQYF
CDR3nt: TGTGCCAGCAGCCCTGTAGGACAGGGGGAGACCCAGTACTTC

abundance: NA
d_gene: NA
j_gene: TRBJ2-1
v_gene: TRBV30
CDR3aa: CAWSTKGSYNEQFF
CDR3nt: TGTGCCTGGAGTACCAAGGGGTCCTACAATGAGCAGTTCTTC

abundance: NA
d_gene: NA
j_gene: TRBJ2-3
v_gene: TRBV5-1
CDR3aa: CASSFRQGRATDTQYF
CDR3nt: TGCGCCAGCAGCTTTCGGCAGGGCAGGGCAACAGATACGCAGTATTTT

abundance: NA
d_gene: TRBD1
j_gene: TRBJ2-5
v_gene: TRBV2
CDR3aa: CASSQQGFQETQYF
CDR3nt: TGTGCCAGCAGCCAACAGGGGTTCCAAGAGACCCAGTACTTC

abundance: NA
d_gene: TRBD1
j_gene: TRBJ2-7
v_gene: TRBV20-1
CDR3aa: CSAPLGQGKYF
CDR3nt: TGCAGTGCACCTCTGGGACAGGGGAAGTACTTC

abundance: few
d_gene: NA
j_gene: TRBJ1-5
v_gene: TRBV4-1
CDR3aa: CASSQALTDNQPQHF
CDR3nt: TGCGCCAGCAGCCAAGCTCTCACAGATAATCAGCCCCAGCATTTT

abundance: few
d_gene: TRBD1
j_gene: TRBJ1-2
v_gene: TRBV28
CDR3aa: CASGEDRVAF
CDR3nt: TGTGCCAGCGGGGAAGACAGGGTGGCCTTC

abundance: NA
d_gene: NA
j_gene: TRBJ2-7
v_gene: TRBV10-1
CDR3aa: CARKGDTKSYEQYF
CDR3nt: TGCGCCAGGAAGGGGGACACCAAATCCTACGAGCAGTACTTC

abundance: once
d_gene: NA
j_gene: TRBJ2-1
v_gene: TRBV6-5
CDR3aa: CASSYPGMGAYNEQFF
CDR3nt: TGTGCCAGCAGTTACCCCGGGATGGGGGCCTACAATGAGCAGTTCTTC

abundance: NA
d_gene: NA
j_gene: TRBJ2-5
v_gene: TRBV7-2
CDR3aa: CASSPGEQGTQYF
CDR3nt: TGTGCCAGCAGCCCGGGGGAGCAAGGGACCCAGTACTTC

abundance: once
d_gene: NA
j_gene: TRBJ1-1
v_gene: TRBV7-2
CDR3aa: CASSLVGKGHLGSRSEAFF
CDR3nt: TGTGCCAGCAGCTTAGTCGGGAAGGGTCATTTGGGATCGAGGTCTGAAGCTTTCTTT

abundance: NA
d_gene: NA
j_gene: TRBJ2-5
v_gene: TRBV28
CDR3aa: CASSGRNQETQYF
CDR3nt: TGTGCCAGCAGTGGGAGGAACCAAGAGACCCAGTACTTC

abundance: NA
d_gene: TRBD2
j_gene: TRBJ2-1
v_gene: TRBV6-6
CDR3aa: CASSYPGTSGYNEQFF
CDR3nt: TGTGCCAGCAGTTACCCCGGGACTAGCGGATACAATGAGCAGTTCTTC

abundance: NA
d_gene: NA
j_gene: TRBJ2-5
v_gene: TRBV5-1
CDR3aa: CASSLGEGLQETQYF
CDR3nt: TGCGCCAGCAGCTTGGGCGAGGGGCTACAAGAGACCCAGTACTTC

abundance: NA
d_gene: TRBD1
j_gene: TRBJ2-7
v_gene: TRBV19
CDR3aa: CASSKGQGLNYEQYF
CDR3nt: TGTGCCAGTAGTAAGGGACAGGGTCTAAACTACGAGCAGTACTTC

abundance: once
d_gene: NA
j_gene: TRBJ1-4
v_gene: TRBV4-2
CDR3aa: CASSQGPQTATNEKLFF
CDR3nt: TGTGCCAGCAGCCAAGGACCCCAGACAGCAACTAATGAAAAACTGTTTTTT

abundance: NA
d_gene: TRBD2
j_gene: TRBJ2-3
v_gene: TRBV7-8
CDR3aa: CASSPRDLAGTIRSTDTQYF
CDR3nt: TGTGCCAGCAGCCCCCGGGACCTAGCGGGAACCATTAGGAGCACAGATACGCAGTATTTT

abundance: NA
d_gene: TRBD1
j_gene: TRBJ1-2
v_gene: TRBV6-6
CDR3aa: CASSYSGTGNYGYTF
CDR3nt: TGTGCCAGCAGTTACTCAGGGACAGGGAACTATGGCTACACCTTC

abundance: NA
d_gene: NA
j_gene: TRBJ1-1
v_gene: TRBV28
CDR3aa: CASSPGGGGLKETEAFF
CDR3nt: TGTGCCAGCAGCCCTGGGGGAGGAGGCCTTAAGGAAACTGAAGCTTTCTTT

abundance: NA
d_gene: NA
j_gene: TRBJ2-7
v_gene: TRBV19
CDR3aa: CASSIESDNEQYF
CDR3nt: TGTGCCAGTAGTATCGAATCAGACAACGAGCAGTACTTC

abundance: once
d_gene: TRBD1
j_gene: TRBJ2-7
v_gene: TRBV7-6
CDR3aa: CASREPDRGPYEQYF
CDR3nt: TGTGCCAGCAGGGAGCCGGACAGGGGGCCCTACGAGCAGTACTTC

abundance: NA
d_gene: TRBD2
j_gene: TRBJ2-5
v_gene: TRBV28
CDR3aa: CASSPMPGTSGRAGETQYF
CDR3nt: TGTGCCAGCAGTCCTATGCCCGGGACTAGCGGGAGGGCCGGGGAGACCCAGTACTTC